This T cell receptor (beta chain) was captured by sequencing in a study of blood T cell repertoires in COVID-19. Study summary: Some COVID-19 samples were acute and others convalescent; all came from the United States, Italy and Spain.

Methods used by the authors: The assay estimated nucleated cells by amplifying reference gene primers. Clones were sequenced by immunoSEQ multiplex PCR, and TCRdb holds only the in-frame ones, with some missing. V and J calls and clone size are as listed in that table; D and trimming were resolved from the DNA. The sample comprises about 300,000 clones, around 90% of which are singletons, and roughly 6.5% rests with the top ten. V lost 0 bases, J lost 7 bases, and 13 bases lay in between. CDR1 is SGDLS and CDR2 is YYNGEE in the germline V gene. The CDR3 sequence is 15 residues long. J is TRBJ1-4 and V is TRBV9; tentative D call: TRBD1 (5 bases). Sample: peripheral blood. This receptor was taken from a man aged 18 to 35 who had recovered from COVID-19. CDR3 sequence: CASSVGVQGGEKLFF. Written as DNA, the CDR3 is TGTGCCAGCAGCGTAGGTGTGCAGGGAGGTGAAAAACTGTTTTTT.